One sample yielded the 30 T cell receptor beta chains listed below, sequenced in a study of blood T cell repertoires in COVID-19. Data came from immunoSEQ multiplex PCR; TCRdb stores just in-frame clones and leaves some out. The table has around 230,000 clones, 65% to 90% seen once; the top ten hold over 2%. The sequencing sample was made of peripheral blood. The receptor source for this set is a man aged 35-49 years who had recovered from COVID-19.

V usage is TRBV13 and J usage is TRBJ2-7, with 7 bases that match TRBD1. J gave up 6 bases and V 3 bases, and 5 bases lay outside the gene matches. Germline V gene lookup returns CDR1 PRHDT and CDR2 FYEKMQ (reference sequence). The CDR3 runs 13 residues. This chain's CDR3 is CASSFLAGGEQYF. CDR3 nucleotides: TGTGCCAGCAGCTTTCTGGCAGGGGGCGAGCAGTACTTC.

The V call is TRBV19, the J call TRBJ2-2; weak D call: TRBD2 (6 bases). Per germline, CDR1 LNHDA and CDR2 SQIVND (reference sequence). The CDR3 has 16 amino acids. Trimming took off 1 base at V and 5 bases at J, with 14 bases between the two ends. The CDR3 bases are TGTGCCAGTAGTATAGGTCCCCCTGGGAGGACCGGGGAGCTGTTTTTT. It encodes CASSIGPPGRTGELFF.

The chain is built from TRBV13 and TRBJ1-3; weak D call: TRBD1 (5 bases). The V gene lost 2 bases and the J gene lost 3 bases, with 26 bases spanning the gap. The CDR3 consists of 20 residues. Germline V gene lookup returns CDR1 PRHDT and CDR2 FYEKMQ (reference sequence). The CDR3 DNA reads TGTGCCAGCAGCTTAAGGCTCGGGTGGTCAGGGCTAAGTGGTGGAAACACCATATATTTT. This gives the protein CASSLRLGWSGLSGGNTIYF.

The J gene is TRBJ2-7, the V gene TRBV9, with D uncertain. The germline V gene encodes CDR1 SGDLS and CDR2 YYNGEE. V was cut by 3 bases and J by 6 bases, with 10 bases left in between. The CDR3 is made up of 12 amino acids. CDR3 bases: TGTGCCAGCAGCGGTCCAGGTTCCGAGCAGTACTTC. It specifies CASSGPGSEQYF.

V gene TRBV6-5 combines with J gene TRBJ1-5; 10 nucleotides agree with TRBD1. Germline V lookup: CDR1 MNHEY, CDR2 SVGAGI. The junction had 2 bases not matched to a gene; V was cut back by 6 bases and J by 3 bases. There are 14 residues in the CDR3. The CDR3 coding sequence is TGTGCCAGCAGCGGGACAGGGGACAATCAGCCCCAGCATTTT. Translating gives CASSGTGDNQPQHF.

This clone was counted a single time. The chain links TRBV5-1 to TRBJ2-5, with 12 bases aligning to TRBD2. With 7 bases clipped from V and 4 bases from J, the junction kept 8 bases outside the gene matches. The length of the CDR3 is 15 residues. Germline V gene sequence: CDR1 SGHRS, CDR2 YFSETQ. The CDR3 bases are TGCGCCAGCCAGACTAGCGGGGGCCGAGGAGAGACCCAGTACTTC. This gives the protein CASQTSGGRGETQYF.

The rearrangement uses TRBV24-1 and TRBJ2-5; 8 bases line up with TRBD1. V was clipped by 2 bases and J by 5 bases; unmatched bases: 6. Germline V CDR1 and CDR2: KGHDR, SFDVKD. The CDR3 is made up of 15 amino acids. DNA for the CDR3: TGTGCCACCAGTGATTCTAGACAGGGGTTGGAGACCCAGTACTTC. Amino acid sequence: CATSDSRQGLETQYF.

The gene calls are TRBV2 and TRBJ2-1; a possible D gene is TRBD1 (5 bases). Germline assignment: CDR1 SNHLY and CDR2 FYNNEI. V was trimmed by 3 bases and J by 10 bases, leaving 13 bases between them. The CDR3 is 13 residues long. In nucleotides, the CDR3 is TGTGCCAGCAGTGAGGGCAGGGAAGACGAGCAGTTCTTC. The encoded protein is CASSEGREDEQFF.

The chain employs TRBV6-1 and TRBJ2-7; tentative D call: TRBD1 (6 bases). V was pared by 4 bases and J by 4 bases, with 20 bases between. This CDR3 region has 16 residues. Per germline, CDR1 MNHNS and CDR2 SASEGT. The CDR3 sequence is CASSATGTRSFYEQYF. Here the CDR3 DNA reads TGTGCCAGCAGTGCCACCGGGACACGGTCCTTTTACGAGCAGTACTTC.

V gene TRBV5-1 combines with J gene TRBJ1-1, with TRBD1 matching over 7 bases. Germline CDR1 reads SGHRS; CDR2 reads YFSETQ. Trimming removed 4 bases from V and 6 bases from J; junction bases left unmatched: 9. This CDR3 region has 14 residues. CDR3 in amino acids: CASSPLQGSAEAFF. CDR3 DNA sequence: TGCGCCAGCAGCCCGCTACAGGGGAGCGCTGAAGCTTTCTTT.

The chain joins TRBV5-5 to TRBJ2-2; 7 bases align to TRBD2. The germline V gene has CDR1 SGHKS and CDR2 YYEKEE (reference sequence). The CDR3 totals 16 residues. V lost 6 bases, J lost 4 bases, and 12 bases stayed unmatched. CDR3 DNA: TGTGCCAGCACCTCCGCGGCGGGAGTTGGCACCGGGGAGCTGTTTTTT. It encodes CASTSAAGVGTGELFF.

The chain links TRBV3-1 (or the pseudogene TRBV3-2) to TRBJ2-3, with 13 bases fitting TRBD2. This CDR3 comprises 16 residues. Germline CDR1 LGHDT, CDR2 YNNKEL (reference sequence). V lost 0 bases and J lost 6; bases outside the gene matches: 3. The CDR3 bases are TGTGCCAGCAGCCAAGATTCGACTAGCGGGGGGGATACGCAGTATTTT. Protein product: CASSQDSTSGGDTQYF.

This clone was observed a handful of times. V usage is TRBV5-4 and J usage is TRBJ1-1, with D unclear. The CDR3 covers 14 residues. V was clipped by 0 bases and J by 1 base, with 7 bases between them. The germline V gene encodes CDR1 SGHNT and CDR2 YYREEE (reference sequence). The CDR3, as DNA: TGTGCCAGCAGCTTGGATCAGGCGAACACTGAAGCTTTCTTT. Its translation is CASSLDQANTEAFF.

Turning to this clone: The identical CDR3 is also encoded by other nucleotide sequences in the sample. The chain employs TRBV6-5 and TRBJ1-1; D is possibly TRBD1 (5 bases). Germline V lookup: CDR1 MNHEY, CDR2 SVGAGI. Trimming took off 0 bases at V and 5 bases at J, with 10 bases between the two ends. CDR3 length: 14 amino acids. The CDR3 reads CASSYSPGGTEAFF. CDR3 DNA: TGTGCCAGCAGTTACTCGCCCGGGGGGACTGAAGCTTTCTTT.

This clone was counted a few times. V gene TRBV9 combines with J gene TRBJ1-1; a possible D gene is TRBD1 (5 bases). Germline V CDR1 and CDR2: SGDLS, YYNGEE. This CDR3 has 14 amino acids. V lost 3 bases, J lost 4 bases, and 13 bases lay in between. The CDR3 DNA follows: TGTGCCAGCAGCGCCAACACAGGAGTCACTGAAGCTTTCTTT. As protein: CASSANTGVTEAFF.

The rearrangement links TRBV7-8 to TRBJ2-7, with D tentatively TRBD1 (6 bases). This CDR3 has 14 amino acids. V was pared by 3 bases and J by 7 bases, with 16 bases between. From germline, CDR1 is SGHVS and CDR2 FQNEAQ. The CDR3 DNA reads as TGTGCCAGCAGCTTGGCCCTCTCAGGGGTGGAGCAGTACTTC. Its translation is CASSLALSGVEQYF.

J is TRBJ2-7 and V is TRBV19; 11 nucleotides line up with TRBD2. Per germline, CDR1 LNHDA and CDR2 SQIVND (reference sequence). J lost 2 bases, V lost 4 bases, and 7 bases had no gene match. CDR3 size: 16 residues. CDR3 nucleotide sequence: TGTGCCAGTAGTAGGGGGACTAGCGGAGCTACCTACGAGCAGTACTTC. It translates to CASSRGTSGATYEQYF. The whole variable domain, filled in from reference TRBV19 and TRBJ2-7, reads DGGITQSPKYLFRKEGQNVTLSCEQNLNHDAMYWYRQDPGQGLRLIYYSQIVNDFQKGDIAEGYSVSREKKESFPLTVTSAQKNPTAFYLCASSRGTSGATYEQYFGPGTRLTVT.

The V gene is TRBV9, the J gene TRBJ2-3; D unresolved. Per germline, CDR1 SGDLS and CDR2 YYNGEE. This CDR3 contains 14 residues. The V end lost 0 bases, the J end lost 2 bases, and 7 bases lay between the germline ends. Here the CDR3 reads CASSVGQITDTQYF. The CDR3 region has the DNA TGTGCCAGCAGCGTAGGGCAGATCACAGATACGCAGTATTTT.

The table lists this clone with a count of one. V usage is TRBV6-6 and J usage is TRBJ2-3; 8 bases fit TRBD1. This CDR3 region has 14 residues. Germline V gene data show CDR1 as MNHNY and CDR2 as SVGAGI (reference sequence). V lost 7 bases and J lost 6; bases outside the gene matches: 9. The CDR3 sequence is CASTKDRVEDTQYF. In nucleotides, the CDR3 is TGTGCCAGCACGAAGGACAGGGTGGAGGATACGCAGTATTTT.

The chain recombines TRBV5-1 with TRBJ2-1; TRBD2 agrees at 10 bases. CDR1 is SGHRS and CDR2 is YFSETQ in the germline V gene. V lost 2 bases and J lost 4; bases outside the gene matches: 9. The CDR3 sequence is 17 residues long. CDR3 DNA: TGCGCCAGCAGCTTCGAGAGCGGGGGGGCCGCTTACAATGAGCAGTTCTTC. Its translation: CASSFESGGAAYNEQFF. The variable domain in full, completed from reference TRBV5-1 and TRBJ2-1, reads KAGVTQTPRYLIKTRGQQVTLSCSPISGHRSVSWYQQTPGQGLQFLFEYFSETQRNKGNFPGRFSGRQFSNSRSEMNVSTLELGDSALYLCASSFESGGAAYNEQFFGPGTRLTVL.

The V gene is TRBV12-3 or TRBV12-4, the J gene TRBJ2-7; 7 bases map to TRBD2. The length of the CDR3 is 13 residues. Trimming at V came to 7 bases and at J to 1 base, leaving 4 bases not matched to a gene. The CDR3 region is CASKSGESYEQYF. CDR3 sequence (DNA): TGTGCCAGCAAAAGCGGGGAATCCTACGAGCAGTACTTC.

The rearrangement uses TRBV11-2 and TRBJ2-5; the match to TRBD1 covers 9 bases. This CDR3 has 17 residues. The J segment lost 5 bases and the V segment lost 0 bases, leaving 10 bases of the junction unmatched. The germline V gene encodes CDR1 SGHAT and CDR2 FQNNGV. CDR3 amino acids: CASSLDSRTGAGETQYF. The CDR3 bases are TGTGCCAGCAGCTTAGATTCTCGGACAGGGGCCGGGGAGACCCAGTACTTC.

The chain recombines TRBV7-2 with TRBJ1-1; D may be TRBD1 (6 bases). Trimming cost V 5 bases and J 0 bases, with 13 bases left between them. Germline loops: CDR1 SGHTA, CDR2 FQGNSA. There are 15 residues in the CDR3. CDR3 residues: CASSPRTALNTEAFF. The CDR3 DNA is TGTGCCAGCAGCCCCAGGACAGCCTTGAACACTGAAGCTTTCTTT.

The rearrangement joins TRBV6-4 to TRBJ2-1; TRBD2 might be the D (5 bases). The CDR3 is made up of 15 amino acids. Germline loops: CDR1 MRHNA, CDR2 SNTAGT. Trimming cost V 0 bases and J 7 bases, with 13 bases left between them. The CDR3 loop reads CASSDSFGVSNEQFF. For the CDR3, the DNA is TGTGCCAGCAGTGACTCATTCGGGGTCTCGAATGAGCAGTTCTTC.

This rearrangement joins TRBV5-4 to TRBJ2-7, with a weak D call TRBD1 (5 bases). Germline V gene sequence: CDR1 SGHNT, CDR2 YYREEE (reference sequence). The CDR3 spans 13 residues. Trimming pared 4 bases from V and 2 bases from J, leaving 10 bases between. The CDR3 protein is CASSPDSTYEQYF. DNA for the CDR3: TGTGCCAGCAGCCCCGACAGTACCTACGAGCAGTACTTC.

The rearrangement uses TRBV19 and TRBJ2-7; D perhaps matches TRBD1 (6 bases). Trimming left V 3 bases short and J 0 bases short, with 15 bases between. CDR1 and CDR2 (germline): LNHDA, SQIVND (reference sequence). This CDR3 comprises 16 residues. CDR3 amino acids: CASSIGGTGPSYEQYF. Written as DNA, the CDR3 is TGTGCCAGTAGTATTGGGGGAACAGGGCCCTCCTACGAGCAGTACTTC.

This clone occurred a few times. The chain couples TRBV30 to TRBJ1-5, with D perhaps matching TRBD1 (6 bases). Per germline, CDR1 GTSNPN and CDR2 SVGIG (reference sequence). The CDR3 extends over 13 amino acids. The ends were cut back, 5 bases at V and 5 bases at J, with 13 bases in the middle. Here the CDR3 reads CAWGRGVYQPQHF. In nucleotides, the CDR3 is TGTGCCTGGGGCAGGGGCGTCTATCAGCCCCAGCATTTT.

The genes are TRBV27 and TRBJ1-1, with D perhaps TRBD1 (6 bases). Germline CDR1 reads MNHEY; CDR2 reads SMNVEV (reference sequence). The V gene lost 3 bases and the J gene lost 0 bases, with 8 bases spanning the gap. The CDR3 sequence is 14 residues long. Here the CDR3 reads CASSFGGLNTEAFF. The CDR3 nucleotides read TGTGCCAGCAGTTTTGGGGGCCTGAACACTGAAGCTTTCTTT.

The count of this clone is one. V is TRBV7-2 and J is TRBJ2-1, with D possibly being TRBD1 (5 bases). V lost 0 bases and J lost 2, with 5 bases in between. Germline CDR1 and CDR2: SGHTA and FQGNSA. The CDR3 sequence is 14 residues long. Here the CDR3 reads CASSLATAYNEQFF. CDR3 bases: TGTGCCAGCAGCTTAGCGACAGCCTACAATGAGCAGTTCTTC. The full variable domain, rest sourced from reference TRBV7-2 and TRBJ2-1, is GAGVSQSPSNKVTEKGKDVELRCDPISGHTALYWYRQSLGQGLEFLIYFQGNSAPDKSGLPSDRFSAERTGGSVSTLTIQRTQQEDSAVYLCASSLATAYNEQFFGPGTRLTVL.

The genes are TRBV2 and TRBJ2-3, with a possible D match to TRBD2 (5 bases). The CDR3 loop spans 14 amino acids. V was pared by 4 bases and J by 3 bases, with 11 bases between. CDR1 is SNHLY, CDR2 FYNNEI, per germline. The CDR3 sequence is CASSVQPGTDTQYF. The CDR3, as DNA: TGTGCCAGCAGTGTACAGCCGGGGACAGATACGCAGTATTTT.